This T cell receptor (beta chain) was sequenced during a study of blood T cell repertoires in COVID-19. Study context: From the United States, Italy and Spain came samples of acute and convalescent COVID-19. Sample material is recorded as cDNA or gDNA derived from T cells, B-cell-depleted T cells, or PBMCs.

Authors' data handling: Estimated nucleated cell counts came from reference gene primer amplification. Assay used: immunoSEQ multiplex PCR; TCRdb lists only in-frame clones, some missing. V and J calls and clone size are those listed in that table; D and trimming were worked out from the DNA. The table records about 400,000 clones, about 87% of them present only once. The germline CDR1 and CDR2 sequences are MGHRA and YSYEKL. The CDR3 runs 15 residues. With 4 bases clipped from V and 2 bases from J, the junction kept 5 bases outside the gene matches. V and J are TRBV4-1 and TRBJ2-1; TRBD1 matches at 7 bases. The sequence was obtained from a human donor in a cohort sampled during active COVID-19. The sequencing input was peripheral blood. CDR3 coding DNA: TGCGCCAGCAGCCCGGGACAGAAGACCTACAATGAGCAGTTCTTC. This encodes CASSPGQKTYNEQFF.